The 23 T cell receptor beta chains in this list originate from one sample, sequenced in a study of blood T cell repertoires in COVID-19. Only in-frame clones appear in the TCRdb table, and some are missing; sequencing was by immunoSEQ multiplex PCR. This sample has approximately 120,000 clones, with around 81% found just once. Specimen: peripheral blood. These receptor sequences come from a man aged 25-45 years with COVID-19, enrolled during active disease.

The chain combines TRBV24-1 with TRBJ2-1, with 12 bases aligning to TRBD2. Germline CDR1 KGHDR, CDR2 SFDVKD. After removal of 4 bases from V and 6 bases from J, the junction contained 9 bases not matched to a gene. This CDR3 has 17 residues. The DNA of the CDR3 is TGTGCCACCAGTGACCTAGGGGCGGGACTAGCGGGCAATGAGCAGTTCTTC. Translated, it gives CATSDLGAGLAGNEQFF.

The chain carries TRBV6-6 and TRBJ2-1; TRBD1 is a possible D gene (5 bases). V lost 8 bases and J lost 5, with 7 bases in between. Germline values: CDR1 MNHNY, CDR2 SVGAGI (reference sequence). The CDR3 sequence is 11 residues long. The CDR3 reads CASDSNNEQFF. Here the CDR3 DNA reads TGTGCCAGCGACAGTAACAATGAGCAGTTCTTC.

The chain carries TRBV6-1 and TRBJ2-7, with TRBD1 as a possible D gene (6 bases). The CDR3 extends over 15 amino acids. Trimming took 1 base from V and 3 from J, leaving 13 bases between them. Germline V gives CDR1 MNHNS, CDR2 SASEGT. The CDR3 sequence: CASSEGTVLNYEQYF. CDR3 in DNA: TGTGCCAGCAGTGAAGGGACAGTCCTAAACTACGAGCAGTACTTC.

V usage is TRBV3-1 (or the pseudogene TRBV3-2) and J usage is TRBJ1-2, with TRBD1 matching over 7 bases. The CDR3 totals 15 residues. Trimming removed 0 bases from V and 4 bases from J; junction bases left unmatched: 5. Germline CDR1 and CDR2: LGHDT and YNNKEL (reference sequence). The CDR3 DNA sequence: TGTGCCAGCAGCCAAGATCGGGGACAGTTCTATGGCTACACCTTC. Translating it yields CASSQDRGQFYGYTF.

The CDR3 nucleotides read TGTGCCAGCAGCCAAGACAGGGTCTACGGCTACACCTTC. Translated: CASSQDRVYGYTF. The rearrangement uses TRBV5-4 and TRBJ1-2; 7 nucleotides line up with TRBD1. With V trimmed by 4 bases and J by 8 bases, 8 bases remained unmatched. This CDR3 is built from 13 residues. Germline V gene sequence: CDR1 SGHNT, CDR2 YYREEE (reference sequence).

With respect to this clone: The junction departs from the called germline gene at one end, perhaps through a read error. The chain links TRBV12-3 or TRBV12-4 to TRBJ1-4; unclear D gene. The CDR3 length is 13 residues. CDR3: CASGQAPKEKLFF. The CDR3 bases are TGTGCCAGTGGGCAGGCTCCTAAGGAAAAACTGTTTTTT.

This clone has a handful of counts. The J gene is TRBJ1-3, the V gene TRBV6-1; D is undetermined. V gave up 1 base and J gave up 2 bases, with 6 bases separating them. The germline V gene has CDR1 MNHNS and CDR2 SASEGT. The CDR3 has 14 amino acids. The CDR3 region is CASSEGATGNTIYF. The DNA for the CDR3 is TGTGCCAGCAGTGAAGGGGCAACTGGAAACACCATATATTTT.

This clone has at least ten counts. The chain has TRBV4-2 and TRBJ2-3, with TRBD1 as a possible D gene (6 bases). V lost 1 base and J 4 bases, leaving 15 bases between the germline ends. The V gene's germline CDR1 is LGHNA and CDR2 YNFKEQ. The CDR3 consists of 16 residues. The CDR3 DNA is TGTGCCAGCAGCCAAGTCTTGGGAGAGGGGGCAGATACGCAGTATTTT. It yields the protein CASSQVLGEGADTQYF.

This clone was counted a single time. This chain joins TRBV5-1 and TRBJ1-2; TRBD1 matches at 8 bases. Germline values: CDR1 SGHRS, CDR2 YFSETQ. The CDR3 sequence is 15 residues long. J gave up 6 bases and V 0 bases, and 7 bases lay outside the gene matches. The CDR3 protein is CASSLAGPGGDGYTF. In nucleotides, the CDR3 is TGCGCCAGCAGCTTGGCCGGGCCAGGGGGCGATGGCTACACCTTC.

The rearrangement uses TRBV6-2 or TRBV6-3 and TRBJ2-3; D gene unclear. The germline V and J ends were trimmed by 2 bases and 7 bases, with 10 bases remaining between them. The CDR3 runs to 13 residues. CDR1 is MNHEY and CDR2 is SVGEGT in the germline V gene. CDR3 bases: TGTGCCAGCAGTTACGGTGCAGTAAATACGCAGTATTTT. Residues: CASSYGAVNTQYF.

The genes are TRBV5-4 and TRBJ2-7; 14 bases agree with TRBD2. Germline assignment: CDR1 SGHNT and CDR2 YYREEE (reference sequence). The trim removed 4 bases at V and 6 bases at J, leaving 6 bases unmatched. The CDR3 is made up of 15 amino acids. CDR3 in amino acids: CASSRLAGGGGEQYF. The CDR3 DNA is TGTGCCAGCAGCCGACTAGCGGGAGGGGGGGGCGAGCAGTACTTC.

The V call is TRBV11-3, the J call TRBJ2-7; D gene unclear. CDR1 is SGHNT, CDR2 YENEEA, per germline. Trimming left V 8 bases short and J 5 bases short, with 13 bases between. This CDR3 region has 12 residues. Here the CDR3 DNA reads TGTGCCAGCGCGGCAGACCCACACGAGCAGTACTTC. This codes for CASAADPHEQYF.

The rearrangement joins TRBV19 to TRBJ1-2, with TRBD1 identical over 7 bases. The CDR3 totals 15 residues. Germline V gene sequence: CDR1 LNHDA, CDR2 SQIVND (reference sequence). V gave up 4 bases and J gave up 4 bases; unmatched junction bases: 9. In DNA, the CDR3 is TGTGCCAGTAGTAGCACCGGGACAGTTCTCTATGGCTACACCTTC. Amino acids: CASSSTGTVLYGYTF.

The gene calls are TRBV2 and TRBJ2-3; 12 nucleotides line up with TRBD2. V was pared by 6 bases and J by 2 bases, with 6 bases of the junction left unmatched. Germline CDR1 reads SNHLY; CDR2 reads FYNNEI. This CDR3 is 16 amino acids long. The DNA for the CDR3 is TGTGCCAGCAGAAAGGGACTAGCGGGTTCCACAGATACGCAGTATTTT. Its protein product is CASRKGLAGSTDTQYF.

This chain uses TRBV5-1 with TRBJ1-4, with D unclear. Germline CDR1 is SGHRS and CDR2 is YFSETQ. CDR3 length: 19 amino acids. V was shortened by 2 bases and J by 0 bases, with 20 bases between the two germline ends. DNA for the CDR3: TGCGCCAGCAGCTTTGAGGCTAGGAAGCAAATTGCAACTAATGAAAAACTGTTTTTT. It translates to CASSFEARKQIATNEKLFF.

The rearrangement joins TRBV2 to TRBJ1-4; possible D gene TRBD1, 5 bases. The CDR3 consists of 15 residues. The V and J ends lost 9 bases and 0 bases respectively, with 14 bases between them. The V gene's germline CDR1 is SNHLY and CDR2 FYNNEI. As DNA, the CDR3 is TGTGCCAGTCGAGACAGACCCGCAACTAATGAAAAACTGTTTTTT. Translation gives CASRDRPATNEKLFF.

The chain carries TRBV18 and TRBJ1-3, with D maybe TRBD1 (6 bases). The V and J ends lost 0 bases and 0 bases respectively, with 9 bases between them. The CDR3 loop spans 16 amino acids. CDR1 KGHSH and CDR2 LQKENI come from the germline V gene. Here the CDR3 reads CASSPPTGHSGNTIYF. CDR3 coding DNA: TGTGCCAGCTCACCACCGACAGGACACTCTGGAAACACCATATATTTT.

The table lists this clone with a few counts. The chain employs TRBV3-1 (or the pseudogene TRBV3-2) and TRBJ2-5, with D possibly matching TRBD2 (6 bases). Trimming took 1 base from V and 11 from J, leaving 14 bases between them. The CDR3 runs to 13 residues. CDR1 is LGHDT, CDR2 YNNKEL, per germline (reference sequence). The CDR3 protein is CASSQVTSREQYF. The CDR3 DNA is TGTGCCAGCAGCCAAGTGACATCACGGGAGCAGTACTTC.

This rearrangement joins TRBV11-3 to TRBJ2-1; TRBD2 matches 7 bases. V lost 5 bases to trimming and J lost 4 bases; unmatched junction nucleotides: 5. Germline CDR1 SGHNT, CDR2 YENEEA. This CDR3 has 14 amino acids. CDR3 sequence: CASSLPAGYNEQFF. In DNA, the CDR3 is TGTGCCAGCAGCCTACCAGCGGGGTACAATGAGCAGTTCTTC.

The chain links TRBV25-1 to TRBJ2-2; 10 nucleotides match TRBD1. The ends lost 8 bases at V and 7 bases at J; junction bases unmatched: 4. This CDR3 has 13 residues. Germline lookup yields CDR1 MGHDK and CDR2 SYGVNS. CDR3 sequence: CASRDRGVGELFF. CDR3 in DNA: TGTGCCAGCCGGGACAGGGGAGTCGGGGAGCTGTTTTTT.

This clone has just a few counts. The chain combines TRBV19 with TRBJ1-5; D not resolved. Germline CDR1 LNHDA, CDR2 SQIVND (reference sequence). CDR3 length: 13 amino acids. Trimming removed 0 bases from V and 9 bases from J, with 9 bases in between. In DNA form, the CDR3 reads TGTGCCAGTAGTATAGATCCGATCGGGCCCCAGCATTTT. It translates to CASSIDPIGPQHF.

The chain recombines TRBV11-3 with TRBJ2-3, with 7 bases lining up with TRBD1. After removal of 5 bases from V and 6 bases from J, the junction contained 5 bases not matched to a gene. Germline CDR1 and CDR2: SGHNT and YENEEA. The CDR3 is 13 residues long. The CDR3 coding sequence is TGTGCCAGCAGCCGGGACAGCCCCGATACGCAGTATTTT. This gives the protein CASSRDSPDTQYF.

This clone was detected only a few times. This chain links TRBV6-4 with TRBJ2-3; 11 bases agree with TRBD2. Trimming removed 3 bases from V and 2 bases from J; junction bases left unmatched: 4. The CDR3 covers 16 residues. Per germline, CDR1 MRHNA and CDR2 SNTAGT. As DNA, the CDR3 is TGTGCCAGCAGTGAAGCTAGCGGGGGGCCCACAGATACGCAGTATTTT. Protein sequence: CASSEASGGPTDTQYF.